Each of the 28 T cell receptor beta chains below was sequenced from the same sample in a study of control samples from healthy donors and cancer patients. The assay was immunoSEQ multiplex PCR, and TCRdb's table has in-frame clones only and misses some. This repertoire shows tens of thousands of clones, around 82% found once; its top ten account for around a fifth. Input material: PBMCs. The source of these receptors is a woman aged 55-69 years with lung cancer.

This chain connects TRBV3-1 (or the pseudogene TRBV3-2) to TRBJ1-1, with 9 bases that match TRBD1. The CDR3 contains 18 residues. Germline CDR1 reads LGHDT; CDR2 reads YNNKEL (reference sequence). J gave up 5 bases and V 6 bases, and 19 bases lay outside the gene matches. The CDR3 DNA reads TGTGCCAGCAGACTCAGGGGCGGGACAGGGTACTCCCGAACTGAAGCTTTCTTT. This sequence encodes CASRLRGGTGYSRTEAFF.

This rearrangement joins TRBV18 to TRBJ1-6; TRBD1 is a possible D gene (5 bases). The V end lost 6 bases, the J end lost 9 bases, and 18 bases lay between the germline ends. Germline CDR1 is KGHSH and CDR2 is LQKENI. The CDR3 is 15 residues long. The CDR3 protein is CASSQGTAYGSPLHF. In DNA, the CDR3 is TGTGCCAGCTCCCAGGGCACAGCTTACGGTTCACCCCTCCACTTT. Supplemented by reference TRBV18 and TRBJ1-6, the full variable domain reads NAGVMQNPRHLVRRRGQEARLRCSPMKGHSHVYWYRQLPEEGLKFMVYLQKENIIDESGMPKERFSAEFPKEGPSILRIQQVVRGDSAAYFCASSQGTAYGSPLHFGNGTRLTVT.

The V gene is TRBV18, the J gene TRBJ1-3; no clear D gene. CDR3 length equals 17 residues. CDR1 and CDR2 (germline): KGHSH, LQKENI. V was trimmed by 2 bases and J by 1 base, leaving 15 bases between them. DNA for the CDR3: TGTGCCAGCTCACCAATGGCGCAAGCTCGATCTGGAAACACCATATATTTT. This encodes CASSPMAQARSGNTIYF.

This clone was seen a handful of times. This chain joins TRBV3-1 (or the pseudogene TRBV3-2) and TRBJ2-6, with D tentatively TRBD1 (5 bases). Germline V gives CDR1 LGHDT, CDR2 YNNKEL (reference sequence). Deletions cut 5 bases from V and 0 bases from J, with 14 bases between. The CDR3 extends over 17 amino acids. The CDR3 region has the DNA TGTGCCAGCAGCAGCCGACAGTCCTCCTCTGGGGCCAACGTCCTGACTTTC. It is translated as CASSSRQSSSGANVLTF.

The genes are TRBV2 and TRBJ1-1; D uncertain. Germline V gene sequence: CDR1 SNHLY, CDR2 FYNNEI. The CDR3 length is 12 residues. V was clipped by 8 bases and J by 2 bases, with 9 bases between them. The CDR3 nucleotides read TGTGCCAGCTTATATTACAACACTGAAGCTTTCTTT. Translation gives CASLYYNTEAFF.

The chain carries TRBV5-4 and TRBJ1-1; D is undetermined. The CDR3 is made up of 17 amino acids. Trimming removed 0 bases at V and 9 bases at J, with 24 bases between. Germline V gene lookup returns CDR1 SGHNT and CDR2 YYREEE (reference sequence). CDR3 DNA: TGTGCCAGCAGCTTGGTCGGGAGGTTGGGGAAGTTCGGTAAAGCTTTCTTT. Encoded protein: CASSLVGRLGKFGKAFF. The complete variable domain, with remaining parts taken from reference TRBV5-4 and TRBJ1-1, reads ETGVTQSPTHLIKTRGQQVTLRCSSQSGHNTVSWYQQALGQGPQFIFQYYREEENGRGNFPPRFSGLQFPNYSSELNVNALELDDSALYLCASSLVGRLGKFGKAFFGQGTRLTVV.

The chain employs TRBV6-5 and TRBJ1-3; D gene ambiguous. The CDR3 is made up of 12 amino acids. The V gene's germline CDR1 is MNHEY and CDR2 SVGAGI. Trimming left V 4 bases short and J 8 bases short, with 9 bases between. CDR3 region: CASSSDGDTIYF. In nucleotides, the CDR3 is TGTGCCAGCAGTTCCGACGGTGACACCATATATTTT.

CDR3 sequence (DNA): TGTGCCAGCAGCGGCCTTAGGGGGGACGGGGAGCTGTTTTTT. Translated, it gives CASSGLRGDGELFF. The chain carries TRBV7-9 and TRBJ2-2; D could derive from TRBD1 or TRBD2 (6 bases each). Trimming took 5 bases from V and 7 from J, leaving 14 bases between them. There are 14 residues in the CDR3. CDR1 is SEHNR and CDR2 is FQNEAQ in the germline V gene (reference sequence). Full variable domain (rest looked up from reference TRBV7-9 and TRBJ2-2): DTGVSQNPRHKITKRGQNVTFRCDPISEHNRLYWYRQTLGQGPEFLTYFQNEAQLEKSRLLSDRFSAERPKGSFSTLEIQRTEQGDSAMYLCASSGLRGDGELFFGEGSRLTVL.

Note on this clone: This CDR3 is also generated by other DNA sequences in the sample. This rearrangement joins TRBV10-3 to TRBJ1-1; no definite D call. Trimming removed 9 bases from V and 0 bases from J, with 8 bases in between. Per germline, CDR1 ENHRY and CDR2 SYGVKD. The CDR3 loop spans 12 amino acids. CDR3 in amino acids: CAITDMNTEAFF. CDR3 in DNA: TGTGCCATTACAGATATGAACACTGAAGCTTTCTTT.

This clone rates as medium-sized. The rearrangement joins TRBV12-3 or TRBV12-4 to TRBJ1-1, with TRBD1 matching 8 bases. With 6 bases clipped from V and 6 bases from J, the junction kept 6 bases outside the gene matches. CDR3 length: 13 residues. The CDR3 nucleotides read TGTGCCAGCAGGAAAAAACAGGGGGCTGAAGCTTTCTTT. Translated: CASRKKQGAEAFF.

CDR3 nucleotides: TGTGCCAGCAGCGTACTTCTGTCACTCCGGGACAATGAGCAGTTCTTC. Translating it yields CASSVLLSLRDNEQFF. V is TRBV9 and J is TRBJ2-1; D gene unclear. CDR1 and CDR2 from the germline V gene are SGDLS and YYNGEE. Trimming took 1 base from V and 5 from J, leaving 16 bases between them. The CDR3 contains 16 residues.

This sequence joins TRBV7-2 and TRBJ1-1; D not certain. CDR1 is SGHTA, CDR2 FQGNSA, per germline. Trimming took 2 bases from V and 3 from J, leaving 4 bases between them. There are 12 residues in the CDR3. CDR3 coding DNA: TGTGCCAGCAGCTTAAGCTACACTGAAGCTTTCTTT. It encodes CASSLSYTEAFF.

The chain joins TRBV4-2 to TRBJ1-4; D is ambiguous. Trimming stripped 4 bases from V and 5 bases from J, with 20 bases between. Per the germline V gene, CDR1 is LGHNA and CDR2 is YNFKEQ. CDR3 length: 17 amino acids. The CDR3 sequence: CASSPDRTGQENEKLFF. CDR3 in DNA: TGTGCCAGCAGCCCTGACCGGACCGGTCAGGAGAATGAAAAACTGTTTTTT.

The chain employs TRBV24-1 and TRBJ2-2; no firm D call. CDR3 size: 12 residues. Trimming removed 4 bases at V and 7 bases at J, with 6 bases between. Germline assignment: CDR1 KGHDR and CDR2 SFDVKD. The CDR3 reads CATSDSSGELFF. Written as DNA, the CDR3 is TGTGCCACCAGTGACTCTAGCGGGGAGCTGTTTTTT.

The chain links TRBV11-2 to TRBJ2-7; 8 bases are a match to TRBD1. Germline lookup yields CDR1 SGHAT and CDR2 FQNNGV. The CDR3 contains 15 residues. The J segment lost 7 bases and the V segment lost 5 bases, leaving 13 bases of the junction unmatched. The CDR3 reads CASSPGQARTPEQYF. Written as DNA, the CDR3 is TGTGCCAGCAGCCCGGGACAGGCTCGGACACCAGAGCAGTACTTC.

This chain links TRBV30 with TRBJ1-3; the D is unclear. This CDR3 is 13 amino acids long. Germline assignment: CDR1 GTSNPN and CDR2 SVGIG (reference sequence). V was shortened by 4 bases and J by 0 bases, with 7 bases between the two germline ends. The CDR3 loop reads CAWIHSSGNTIYF. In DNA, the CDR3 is TGTGCCTGGATCCATTCCTCTGGAAACACCATATATTTT. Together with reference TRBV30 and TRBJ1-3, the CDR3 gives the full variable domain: SQTIHQWPATLVQPVGSPLSLECTVEGTSNPNLYWYRQAAGRGLQLLFYSVGIGQISSEVPQNLSASRPQDRQFILSSKKLLLSDSGFYLCAWIHSSGNTIYFGEGSWLTVV.

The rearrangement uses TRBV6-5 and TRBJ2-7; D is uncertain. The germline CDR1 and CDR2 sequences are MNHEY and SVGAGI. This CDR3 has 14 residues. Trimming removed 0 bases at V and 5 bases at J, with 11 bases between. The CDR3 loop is CASSYSVGLDEQYF. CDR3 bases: TGTGCCAGCAGTTACTCGGTGGGGTTAGACGAGCAGTACTTC.

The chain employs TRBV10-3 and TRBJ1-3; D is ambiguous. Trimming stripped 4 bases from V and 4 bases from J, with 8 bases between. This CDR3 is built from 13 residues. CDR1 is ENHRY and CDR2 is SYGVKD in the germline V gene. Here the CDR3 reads CAISVQAGNTIYF. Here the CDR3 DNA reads TGTGCCATCAGTGTTCAAGCCGGAAACACCATATATTTT.

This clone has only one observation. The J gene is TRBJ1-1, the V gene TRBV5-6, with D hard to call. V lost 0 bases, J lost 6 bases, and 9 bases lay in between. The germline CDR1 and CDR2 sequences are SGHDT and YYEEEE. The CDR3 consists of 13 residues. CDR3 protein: CASSLVGISEAFF. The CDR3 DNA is TGTGCCAGCAGCTTGGTGGGGATATCTGAAGCTTTCTTT.

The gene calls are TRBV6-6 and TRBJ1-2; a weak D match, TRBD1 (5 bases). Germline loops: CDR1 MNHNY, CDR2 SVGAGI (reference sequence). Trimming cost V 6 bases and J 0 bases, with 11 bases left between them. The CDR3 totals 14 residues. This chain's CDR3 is CASSWEGANYGYTF. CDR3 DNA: TGTGCCAGCAGCTGGGAAGGGGCTAACTATGGCTACACCTTC.

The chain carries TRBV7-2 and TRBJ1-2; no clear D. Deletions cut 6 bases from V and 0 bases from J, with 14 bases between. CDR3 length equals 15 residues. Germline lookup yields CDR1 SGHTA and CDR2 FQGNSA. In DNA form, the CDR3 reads TGTGCCAGCAGGATCGGGCAGGACGCTAACTATGGCTACACCTTC. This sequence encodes CASRIGQDANYGYTF.

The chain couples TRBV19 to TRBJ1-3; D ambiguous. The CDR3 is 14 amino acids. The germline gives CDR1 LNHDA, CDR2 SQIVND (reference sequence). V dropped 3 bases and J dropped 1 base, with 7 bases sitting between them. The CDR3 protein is CASSIGVSGNTIYF. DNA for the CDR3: TGTGCCAGTAGTATCGGGGTTTCTGGAAACACCATATATTTT.

CDR3 sequence (DNA): TGTGCCAGCAGCTCCAGGGAAGAGGGGACCGGGGAGCTGTTTTTT. Protein product: CASSSREEGTGELFF. The genes are TRBV7-9 and TRBJ2-2; D tentatively reads TRBD1 or TRBD2 (5 bases each). Trimming cost V 4 bases and J 5 bases, with 14 bases left between them. Germline V gene lookup returns CDR1 SEHNR and CDR2 FQNEAQ (reference sequence). The CDR3 extends over 15 amino acids.

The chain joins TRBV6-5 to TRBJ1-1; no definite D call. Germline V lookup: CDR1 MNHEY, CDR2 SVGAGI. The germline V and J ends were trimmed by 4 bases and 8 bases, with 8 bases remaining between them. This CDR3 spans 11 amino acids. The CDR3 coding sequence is TGTGCCAGCAGTTGGTCTAGGGAAGCTTTCTTT. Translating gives CASSWSREAFF.

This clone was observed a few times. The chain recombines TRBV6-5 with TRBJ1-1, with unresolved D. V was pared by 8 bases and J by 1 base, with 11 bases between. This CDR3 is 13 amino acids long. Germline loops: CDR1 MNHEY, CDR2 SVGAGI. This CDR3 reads CASQTTWNTEAFF. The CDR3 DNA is TGTGCCAGCCAGACAACTTGGAACACTGAAGCTTTCTTT.

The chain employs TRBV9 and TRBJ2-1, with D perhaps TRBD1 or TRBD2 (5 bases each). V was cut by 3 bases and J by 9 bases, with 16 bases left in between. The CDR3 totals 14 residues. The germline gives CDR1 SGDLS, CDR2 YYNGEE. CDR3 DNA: TGTGCCAGCAGCGCCGAGACCGGGACCGGTGAGCAGTTCTTC. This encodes CASSAETGTGEQFF.

The CDR3 loop reads CASSDGFGTVNTEAFF. CDR3 coding DNA: TGTGCCAGCAGTGATGGGTTCGGGACGGTGAACACTGAAGCTTTCTTT. The chain links TRBV25-1 to TRBJ1-1; maybe TRBD1 (5 bases). CDR3 length: 16 residues. The V and J ends lost 3 bases and 0 bases respectively, with 14 bases between them. Per the germline V gene, CDR1 is MGHDK and CDR2 is SYGVNS.

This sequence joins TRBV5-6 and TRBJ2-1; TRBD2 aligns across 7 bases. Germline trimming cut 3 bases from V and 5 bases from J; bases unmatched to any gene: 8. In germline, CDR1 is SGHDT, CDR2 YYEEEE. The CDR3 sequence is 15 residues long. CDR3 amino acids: CASSSRLARDNEQFF. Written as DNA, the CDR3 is TGTGCCAGCAGCTCCCGACTAGCTCGAGACAATGAGCAGTTCTTC.